This T cell receptor (beta chain) originates from a study of cytomegalovirus exposure and HLA in healthy donors. Overall study findings and caveats: Data from an earlier analysis indicated that most TCR beta V segments were productive either about 87% or about 30% of the time.

The study ran its PCR with 60 Vbeta and 13 Jbeta primers. Using immunoSEQ multiplex PCR, the repertoire was profiled, and TCRdb retains in-frame clones only, with some absent. The sample includes 100,000 to 150,000 clones, around four fifths of them seen just once. Worth noting for this clone: Its antigen is currently unknown.

CDR1 is SEHNR and CDR2 is FQNEAQ in the germline V gene (reference sequence). This CDR3 is built from 14 residues. V gave up 2 bases and J gave up 7 bases, with 11 bases separating them. The clonotype was recovered from a male donor in good health and CMV-seronegative. V gene TRBV7-9 combines with J gene TRBJ1-4, with a weak D call TRBD1 (5 bases). Input material: PBMCs. For the CDR3, the DNA is TGTGCCAGCAGCTTACGGCAGGGTGGTGAAAAACTGTTTTTT. Residues: CASSLRQGGEKLFF. Supplemented by reference TRBV7-9 and TRBJ1-4, the full variable domain reads DTGVSQNPRHKITKRGQNVTFRCDPISEHNRLYWYRQTLGQGPEFLTYFQNEAQLEKSRLLSDRFSAERPKGSFSTLEIQRTEQGDSAMYLCASSLRQGGEKLFFGSGTQLSVL.